This passage covers 6 T cell receptor beta chains from one sample sequenced in a study of cytomegalovirus exposure and HLA in healthy donors (dated by TCRdb to 2016 to 2017). Libraries were built with the immunoSEQ multiplex PCR assay. A mixture of 60 forward primers for TCR Vbeta segments and 13 reverse primers for TCR Jbeta segments was used in the multiplex PCR. TCRdb re-hosts the immuneACCESS table, in-frame sequences only. Its copies lack some clones; in the studies checked, an unresolved V gene accounts for under half of them, and the cause for the rest is not known. The sample includes about 120,000 clones, with around 83% observed a single time. The leading ten clones occupy over 0.9% of the sample. What was sequenced was PBMCs. These receptors were collected from a human donor in good health.

The rearrangement links TRBV2 to TRBJ1-2; D remains unclear. The CDR3 sequence is 15 residues long. Trimming cost V 1 base and J 5 bases, with 14 bases left between them. Germline V gene sequence: CDR1 SNHLY, CDR2 FYNNEI. The CDR3 here is CASSEDTRRGYGYTF. The DNA for the CDR3 is TGTGCCAGCAGTGAAGACACCCGACGGGGTTATGGCTACACCTTC.

J is TRBJ1-1 and V is TRBV9; D is possibly TRBD1 (5 bases). CDR1 is SGDLS, CDR2 YYNGEE, per germline. V lost 3 bases, J lost 6 bases, and 12 bases lay in between. The CDR3 spans 13 residues. CDR3 in amino acids: CASSEGRGAEAFF. The CDR3 bases are TGTGCCAGCAGCGAAGGACGGGGGGCTGAAGCTTTCTTT.

This clone was seen once. This chain uses TRBV9 with TRBJ1-3, with D hard to call. Looked up from germline, CDR1 is SGDLS and CDR2 is YYNGEE. CDR3 length: 10 amino acids. CDR3 in DNA: TGTGCATCGTCGGGAAACACCATATATTTT. Translating it yields CASSGNTIYF.

The chain combines TRBV7-6 with TRBJ1-2; possibly TRBD1 for D (6 bases). V was shortened by 5 bases and J by 4 bases, with 14 bases between the two germline ends. Germline V gene data show CDR1 as SGHVS and CDR2 as FNYEAQ. CDR3 length: 14 amino acids. DNA of the CDR3: TGTGCCAGCAGCCCAGGGGTGACCTCCTATGGCTACACCTTC. Protein: CASSPGVTSYGYTF. Full variable domain (rest looked up from reference TRBV7-6 and TRBJ1-2): GAGVSQSPRYKVTKRGQDVALRCDPISGHVSLYWYRQALGQGPEFLTYFNYEAQQDKSGLPNDRFSAERPEGSISTLTIQRTEQRDSAMYRCASSPGVTSYGYTFGSGTRLTVV.

V and J are TRBV6-5 and TRBJ1-1, with 11 positions matching TRBD1. V lost 7 bases and J lost 7; bases outside the gene matches: 8. The CDR3 has 14 amino acids. Germline V gives CDR1 MNHEY, CDR2 SVGAGI. The CDR3 DNA is TGTGCCAGCAACACGGACAGGGGGCAGAATGAAGCTTTCTTT. Translated, it gives CASNTDRGQNEAFF.

This chain connects TRBV28 to TRBJ1-1; D is possibly TRBD1 (5 bases). The ends were cut back, 1 base at V and 0 bases at J, with 6 bases in the middle. CDR1 and CDR2 from the germline V gene are MDHEN and SYDVKM. The CDR3 runs to 14 residues. In DNA, the CDR3 is TGTGCCAGCAGTTTATCAGGGATGAACACTGAAGCTTTCTTT. As protein: CASSLSGMNTEAFF.